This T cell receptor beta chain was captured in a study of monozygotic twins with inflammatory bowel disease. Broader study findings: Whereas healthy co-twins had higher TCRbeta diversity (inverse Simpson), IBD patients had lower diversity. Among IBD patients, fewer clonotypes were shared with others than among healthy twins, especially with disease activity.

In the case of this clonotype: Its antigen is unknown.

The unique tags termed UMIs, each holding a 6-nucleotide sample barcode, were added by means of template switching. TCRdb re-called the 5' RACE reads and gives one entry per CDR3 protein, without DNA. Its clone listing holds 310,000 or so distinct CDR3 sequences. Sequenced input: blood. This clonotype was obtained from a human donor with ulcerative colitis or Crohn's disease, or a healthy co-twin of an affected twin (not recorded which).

The CDR3 protein is CASSRGQPQHF. This chain links TRBV19 with TRBJ1-5. The germline gives CDR1 LNHDA, CDR2 SQIVND (reference sequence). This CDR3 comprises 11 residues.